This passage covers 17 T cell receptor beta chains from one sample sequenced in a study of T cells in localized non-small cell lung cancer. Produced via immunoSEQ multiplex PCR; TCRdb's table is partial and in-frame only. The sample lists around 35,000 clones, around 90% occurring once. The sequencing here drew on peripheral blood, taken before any cancer treatment. The origin of the receptors is a woman aged 35-70 years with stage I lung adenocarcinoma.

The chain links TRBV7-2 to TRBJ2-3; 9 bases align to TRBD2. Germline assignment: CDR1 SGHTA and CDR2 FQGNSA. V was pared by 5 bases and J by 13 bases, with 7 bases of the junction left unmatched. The CDR3 contains 12 residues. In DNA form, the CDR3 reads TGTGCCAGCAGCGCCGCGGGGGGGCGGGAGTATTTT. Translation: CASSAAGGREYF.

The rearrangement uses TRBV7-2 and TRBJ1-5, with D maybe TRBD1 (6 bases). Per the germline V gene, CDR1 is SGHTA and CDR2 is FQGNSA. Trimming removed 5 bases at V and 2 bases at J, with 7 bases between. The CDR3 totals 13 residues. CDR3 sequence (DNA): TGTGCCAGCAGCAGACAGGGCAATCAGCCCCAGCATTTT. Amino acids: CASSRQGNQPQHF.

The chain joins TRBV19 to TRBJ1-2; D not resolved. The CDR3 is 16 residues long. Germline V CDR1 and CDR2: LNHDA, SQIVND (reference sequence). Trimming took off 6 bases at V and 1 base at J, with 18 bases between the two ends. The CDR3 coding sequence is TGTGCCAGTAGCCCTGCGTTAGGGTCTTTTAACTATGGCTACACCTTC. The encoded protein is CASSPALGSFNYGYTF.

The chain uses TRBV4-1 and TRBJ1-2; D is ambiguous. The CDR3 loop spans 14 amino acids. Trimming cost V 0 bases and J 0 bases, with 5 bases left between them. The V gene's germline CDR1 is MGHRA and CDR2 YSYEKL. The CDR3 protein is CASSQETANYGYTF. For the CDR3, the DNA is TGCGCCAGCAGCCAAGAAACAGCTAACTATGGCTACACCTTC.

This chain joins TRBV11-1 and TRBJ2-1; 13 positions agree with TRBD2. Germline CDR1 and CDR2: SGHAT and FQDESV (reference sequence). Unmatched junction bases numbered 6, after V lost 1 base and J lost 3 bases. The CDR3 contains 18 residues. The CDR3: CASSLDRGLAGSYNEQFF. The CDR3 region has the DNA TGTGCCAGCAGCTTAGATCGGGGACTAGCGGGGAGCTACAATGAGCAGTTCTTC.

The chain carries TRBV5-1 and TRBJ2-3; 9 bases line up with TRBD2. Trimming at V came to 1 base and at J to 4 bases, leaving 7 bases not matched to a gene. There are 16 residues in the CDR3. The germline V gene has CDR1 SGHRS and CDR2 YFSETQ. The CDR3 loop reads CASSLRVGGGADTQYF. CDR3 nucleotide sequence: TGCGCCAGCAGCTTGAGGGTTGGCGGGGGGGCAGATACGCAGTATTTT.

The V gene is TRBV28, the J gene TRBJ2-5; the D gene is possibly TRBD1 (6 bases). V lost 2 bases to trimming and J lost 6 bases, with 25 bases between them. This CDR3 region has 18 residues. CDR1 is MDHEN and CDR2 is SYDVKM in the germline V gene. The CDR3 bases are TGTGCCAGCAGTTTACCCTATCAGGGGACCCTCTCCAAGCAGACCCAGTACTTC. Its translation is CASSLPYQGTLSKQTQYF.

The chain recombines TRBV6-4 with TRBJ2-1, with 8 bases identical to TRBD2. This CDR3 region has 15 residues. V shed 4 bases, J shed 0 bases, and the junction held 2 bases outside the gene matches. Germline loops: CDR1 MRHNA, CDR2 SNTAGT. DNA of the CDR3: TGTGCCAGCAGTGTAGCGGGGAGCTCCTACAATGAGCAGTTCTTC. It is translated as CASSVAGSSYNEQFF.

The chain has TRBV6-5 and TRBJ2-5, with D perhaps TRBD1 (5 bases). The CDR3 sequence is 14 residues long. Germline V gene data show CDR1 as MNHEY and CDR2 as SVGAGI. The V end lost 2 bases, the J end lost 4 bases, and 11 bases lay between the germline ends. CDR3 sequence (DNA): TGTGCCAGCAGTTACGGCAGGGATGGAGAGACCCAGTACTTC. This sequence encodes CASSYGRDGETQYF.

The chain has TRBV7-9 and TRBJ2-3, with 8 bases aligning to TRBD2. Germline-derived CDR1 and CDR2 are SEHNR and FQNEAQ (reference sequence). With 5 bases clipped from V and 5 bases from J, the junction kept 6 bases outside the gene matches. The CDR3 covers 14 residues. The CDR3 DNA is TGTGCCAGCAGCCGGGGGGGCGCGGGAGATACGCAGTATTTT. The encoded protein is CASSRGGAGDTQYF.

The chain links TRBV29-1 to TRBJ1-1; D not certain. Trimming cost V 4 bases and J 2 bases, with 5 bases left between them. The CDR3 runs to 11 residues. CDR1 SQVTM and CDR2 ANQGSEA come from the germline V gene. CDR3 region: CSVASNTEAFF. CDR3 DNA: TGCAGCGTTGCTAGCAACACTGAAGCTTTCTTT.

The rearrangement links TRBV15 to TRBJ2-7, with D maybe TRBD1 (6 bases). The CDR3 has 15 residues. Germline V lookup: CDR1 LNHNV, CDR2 YYDKDF (reference sequence). V was pared by 3 bases and J by 0 bases, with 12 bases between. This chain's CDR3 is CATSRDSGTSYEQYF. In nucleotides, the CDR3 is TGTGCCACCAGCAGGGACAGCGGAACCTCCTACGAGCAGTACTTC.

The chain combines TRBV5-4 with TRBJ2-3; 14 bases align to TRBD2. The CDR3 sequence is 14 residues long. V lost 9 bases to trimming and J lost 7 bases; unmatched junction nucleotides: 7. In germline, CDR1 is SGHNT, CDR2 YYREEE (reference sequence). The CDR3 loop reads CAIRTSGGSYTQYF. The CDR3 DNA follows: TGTGCCATCCGGACTAGCGGGGGGTCATATACGCAGTATTTT. Together with reference TRBV5-4 and TRBJ2-3, the CDR3 gives the full variable domain: ETGVTQSPTHLIKTRGQQVTLRCSSQSGHNTVSWYQQALGQGPQFIFQYYREEENGRGNFPPRFSGLQFPNYSSELNVNALELDDSALYLCAIRTSGGSYTQYFGPGTRLTVL.

This chain joins TRBV28 and TRBJ1-3; D perhaps matches TRBD1 (5 bases). Trimming stripped 7 bases from V and 7 bases from J, with 14 bases between. CDR3 length equals 13 residues. Germline-derived CDR1 and CDR2 are MDHEN and SYDVKM. CDR3 protein: CASIPGGRNTIYF. DNA for the CDR3: TGTGCCAGCATCCCCGGGGGACGGAACACCATATATTTT. The complete variable domain, with remaining parts taken from reference TRBV28 and TRBJ1-3, reads DVKVTQSSRYLVKRTGEKVFLECVQDMDHENMFWYRQDPGLGLRLIYFSYDVKMKEKGDIPEGYSVSREKKERFSLILESASTNQTSMYLCASIPGGRNTIYFGEGSWLTVV.

The rearrangement joins TRBV28 to TRBJ2-4; TRBD1 is a possible D gene (5 bases). CDR1 MDHEN and CDR2 SYDVKM come from the germline V gene. The V end was cut by 6 bases, the J end by 9 bases, with 15 bases between. The CDR3 has 13 residues. The CDR3 sequence is CASRPKGKAIQYF. In DNA form, the CDR3 reads TGTGCCAGCAGACCTAAGGGGAAGGCCATTCAGTACTTC.

The chain couples TRBV28 to TRBJ2-3; D gene uncertain. This CDR3 spans 13 amino acids. The germline V gene has CDR1 MDHEN and CDR2 SYDVKM. Trimming shortened V by 5 bases and J by 6 bases, and 12 bases separated the two germline ends. The CDR3 DNA reads TGTGCCAGCAGTCCTTACATGGGGGATACGCAGTATTTT. Protein product: CASSPYMGDTQYF.

V usage is TRBV27 and J usage is TRBJ2-3; 8 bases map to TRBD2. Germline CDR1 MNHEY, CDR2 SMNVEV (reference sequence). The V segment lost 0 bases and the J segment 13 bases; nucleotides outside the gene matches: 3. This CDR3 spans 12 amino acids. This CDR3 reads CASSLSGTRKYF. CDR3 coding DNA: TGTGCCAGCAGTTTATCGGGGACTAGGAAGTATTTT.